A single sample is the source of the 16 T cell receptor beta chains below, sequenced in a study of vaccination effects on CD4 cells after COVID-19. Assay: immunoSEQ multiplex PCR; the TCRdb copy retains only in-frame clones and omits some. The profile shows 60,000 to 85,000 clones, 74% of them singletons. Antigen-specific CD4+ T cells were first expanded with viral peptide pools by the ViraFEST assay and only then sequenced. Having been cultured for around nine days, the cells underwent CD4+ T cell isolation. Each participant was given two doses of one vaccine (BNT162b2 or mRNA-1273). No antigen has been identified for these receptors. Sequences were derived from CD4+ T cells from PBMCs cultured with HCoV-229E spike peptides, sampled after COVID-19 vaccination. The receptors originated from a human donor who received a COVID-19 vaccine.

This clone was observed a few times. The CDR3 DNA is TGTGCCAGCAGTCGTAGCTTGAACACAGATCTCATCCTTGCAACTAATGAAAAACTGTTTTTT. Amino acid sequence: CASSRSLNTDLILATNEKLFF. This chain links TRBV27 with TRBJ1-4, with D unclear. CDR1 is MNHEY, CDR2 SMNVEV, per germline (reference sequence). The V gene lost 5 bases and the J gene lost 0 bases, with 28 bases spanning the gap. CDR3 length: 21 amino acids.

The chain carries TRBV11-1 and TRBJ2-2; D is unclear. Germline CDR1 is SGHAT and CDR2 is FQDESV (reference sequence). This CDR3 region has 15 residues. V was pared by 5 bases and J by 1 base, with 11 bases between. In DNA form, the CDR3 reads TGTGCCAGCAGCGATCGTCGTAGGAACACCGGGGAGCTGTTTTTT. Translating it yields CASSDRRRNTGELFF.

CDR3 nucleotides: TGTGCCAGCTCACCTTCAGTGTACAATGAGCAGTTCTTC. Its protein is CASSPSVYNEQFF. The chain uses TRBV18 and TRBJ2-1; D gene ambiguous. The germline V gene encodes CDR1 KGHSH and CDR2 LQKENI. Trimming shortened V by 3 bases and J by 4 bases, and 7 bases separated the two germline ends. This CDR3 is built from 13 residues.

The chain joins TRBV6-5 to TRBJ2-5; 7 bases align to TRBD1. Trimming removed 8 bases from V and 5 bases from J; junction bases left unmatched: 11. Germline CDR1 reads MNHEY; CDR2 reads SVGAGI. The CDR3 loop spans 14 amino acids. This CDR3 is CASARDRTMETQYF. CDR3 coding DNA: TGTGCCAGCGCTAGGGACAGAACCATGGAGACCCAGTACTTC.

The J gene is TRBJ2-5, the V gene TRBV2; D is unclear. The CDR3 has 12 amino acids. The germline V gene encodes CDR1 SNHLY and CDR2 FYNNEI. V lost 5 bases, J lost 5 bases, and 9 bases lay in between. In nucleotides, the CDR3 is TGTGCCAGCAGTCAACAGTGGGAGACCCAGTACTTC. Protein: CASSQQWETQYF.

This clone appeared a single time. This sequence joins TRBV6-5 and TRBJ1-4; 8 nucleotides align to TRBD1. The CDR3 is 14 residues long. The V segment lost 8 bases and the J segment 2 bases; nucleotides outside the gene matches: 4. Germline lookup yields CDR1 MNHEY and CDR2 SVGAGI. The CDR3 spells CASQNRGTNEKLFF. In DNA form, the CDR3 reads TGTGCCAGCCAGAACAGGGGGACTAATGAAAAACTGTTTTTT.

The chain joins TRBV7-9 to TRBJ2-2; D not resolved. Germline V gene data show CDR1 as SEHNR and CDR2 as FQNEAQ (reference sequence). V lost 5 bases to trimming and J lost 3 bases, with 19 bases between them. The CDR3 totals 17 residues. The CDR3 reads CASSPLRSSRDTGELFF. The CDR3 DNA sequence: TGTGCCAGCAGCCCCCTCCGTTCGAGTAGAGACACCGGGGAGCTGTTTTTT.

In DNA form, the CDR3 reads TGTGCCAGCAGCCCGACAGGGGCAAAGGATGAGCAGTTCTTC. Residues: CASSPTGAKDEQFF. This chain uses TRBV7-3 with TRBJ2-1; 8 bases are shared with TRBD1. Germline V gene data show CDR1 as SGHTA and CDR2 as FQGTGA. The CDR3 is made up of 14 amino acids. V was clipped by 5 bases and J by 8 bases; unmatched bases: 8.

This clone has only one observation. The chain employs TRBV11-1 and TRBJ2-5; 8 positions match TRBD1. This CDR3 has 16 amino acids. Losses at the gene ends were 2 bases for V and 3 bases for J; bases not matched to a gene: 8. The germline CDR1 and CDR2 sequences are SGHAT and FQDESV (reference sequence). The CDR3 coding sequence is TGTGCCAGCAGCTTAAGTGGGGGGACAGGTGAAGAGACCCAGTACTTC. Translation: CASSLSGGTGEETQYF.

This clone was detected only a few times. The chain couples TRBV18 to TRBJ1-2, with TRBD1 matching 10 bases. The germline gives CDR1 KGHSH, CDR2 LQKENI. Unmatched junction bases numbered 9, after V lost 3 bases and J lost 8 bases. The CDR3 length is 15 residues. The CDR3, as DNA: TGTGCCAGCTCACCCCGACAGGGGGCCTTTGAGGGCTACACCTTC. Translating it yields CASSPRQGAFEGYTF.

The chain joins TRBV6-2 or TRBV6-3 to TRBJ2-5; D may correspond to TRBD1 or TRBD2 (7 bases each). The CDR3 loop spans 15 amino acids. Trimming pared 5 bases from V and 5 bases from J, leaving 18 bases between. CDR1 is MNHEY, CDR2 SVGEGT, per germline. The CDR3 here is CASSTPGGVAETQYF. CDR3 sequence (DNA): TGTGCCAGCAGTACGCCAGGGGGGGTGGCGGAGACCCAGTACTTC.

The gene calls are TRBV19 and TRBJ1-4, with D unresolved. This CDR3 has 15 amino acids. Per the germline V gene, CDR1 is LNHDA and CDR2 is SQIVND (reference sequence). V lost 5 bases, J lost 8 bases, and 18 bases lay in between. CDR3 region: CASSSVYSEGEKLFF. The CDR3 nucleotides are TGTGCCAGTAGTTCCGTTTACAGCGAAGGGGAAAAACTGTTTTTT.

The chain is built from TRBV24-1 and TRBJ1-2; D remains ambiguous. The CDR3 is 14 amino acids. Germline CDR1 and CDR2: KGHDR and SFDVKD. Trimming pared 4 bases from V and 0 bases from J, leaving 8 bases between. CDR3 in DNA: TGTGCCACCAGTGACCCAGGAGCTAACTATGGCTACACCTTC. Protein: CATSDPGANYGYTF.

This CDR3 is CASSYLVGTEAFF. CDR3 DNA sequence: TGTGCCAGCTCATATCTAGTTGGGACTGAAGCTTTCTTT. The gene calls are TRBV18 and TRBJ1-1; D is undetermined. The length of the CDR3 is 13 residues. Germline CDR1 reads KGHSH; CDR2 reads LQKENI. V was cut by 5 bases and J by 5 bases, with 12 bases left in between.

As DNA, the CDR3 is TGTGCCAGCAGCAGACTGAACACTGAAGCTTTCTTT. The encoded protein is CASSRLNTEAFF. The chain is built from TRBV6-5 and TRBJ1-1; D is undetermined. V dropped 6 bases and J dropped 0 bases, with 5 bases sitting between them. This CDR3 comprises 12 residues. The germline V gene encodes CDR1 MNHEY and CDR2 SVGAGI.

V is TRBV30 and J is TRBJ1-1; no firm D call. CDR1 and CDR2 from the germline V gene are GTSNPN and SVGIG (reference sequence). V was trimmed by 3 bases and J by 0 bases, leaving 8 bases between them. The CDR3 sequence is 13 residues long. The CDR3 sequence: CAWRFSLNTEAFF. The CDR3 DNA reads as TGTGCCTGGAGATTCAGCTTGAACACTGAAGCTTTCTTT. Supplemented by reference TRBV30 and TRBJ1-1, the full variable domain reads SQTIHQWPATLVQPVGSPLSLECTVEGTSNPNLYWYRQAAGRGLQLLFYSVGIGQISSEVPQNLSASRPQDRQFILSSKKLLLSDSGFYLCAWRFSLNTEAFFGQGTRLTVV.